Listed here are 27 T cell receptor beta chains from one sample, sequenced in a study of T-cell reconstitution after alpha-beta-depleted transplantation in children. The authors prepared the TCRbeta library with unique molecular identifiers. MiXCR was run by TCRdb on the PCR reads, yielding one entry per CDR3 protein. The sample has about 20,000 distinct CDR3 sequences; over 10% are singletons. The sequenced sample was PBMCs, mostly from graft donor cells, obtained 60 days after TCRalphabeta/CD19-depleted stem cell transplant. All receptors derive from a female patient aged 2-15 years who had a stem cell transplant for congenital amegakaryocytic thrombocytopenia, so the T cells may come from the graft donor.

This clonotype appeared many times. CDR3 in DNA: TGTGCCAGCAGTTCCTTAACAGGGGTCAACTATGGCTACACCTTC. This codes for CASSSLTGVNYGYTF. The chain is built from TRBV6-5 and TRBJ1-2; 7 positions agree with TRBD1. J was trimmed by 2 bases and V by 4 bases; bases with no gene match: 7. The germline V gene encodes CDR1 MNHEY and CDR2 SVGAGI. The CDR3 is 15 residues long.

This chain links TRBV20-1 with TRBJ1-3; D is perhaps TRBD1 (5 bases). This CDR3 contains 13 residues. V shed 7 bases and J shed 4 bases, with 14 bases lying between them. CDR1 and CDR2 (germline): DFQATT, SNEGSKA (reference sequence). The CDR3 region is CSGSRGGGNTIYF. DNA of the CDR3: TGCAGTGGTAGCCGCGGGGGGGGAAACACCATATATTTT.

There are many counts of this clonotype. The genes are TRBV20-1 and TRBJ2-1, with 9 bases aligning to TRBD2. The V segment lost 4 bases and the J segment 6 bases; nucleotides outside the gene matches: 7. CDR3 size: 14 residues. CDR1 and CDR2 (germline): DFQATT, SNEGSKA (reference sequence). This CDR3 is CSAILAGPINEQFF. For the CDR3, the DNA is TGCAGTGCTATTCTAGCGGGACCGATCAATGAGCAGTTCTTC.

In this sample, this clonotype turned up many times. J is TRBJ1-3 and V is TRBV20-1; D remains unclear. Trimming removed 0 bases from V and 3 bases from J, with 15 bases in between. This CDR3 comprises 16 residues. The V gene's germline CDR1 is DFQATT and CDR2 SNEGSKA (reference sequence). The CDR3 loop is CSARDARPQGGNTIYF. The CDR3 coding sequence is TGCAGTGCTAGAGATGCGAGGCCTCAAGGTGGAAACACCATATATTTT.

This clonotype occurred many times. The gene calls are TRBV12-3 or TRBV12-4 and TRBJ2-3; 8 nucleotides match TRBD1. The CDR3 is 14 amino acids. V lost 4 bases to trimming and J lost 4 bases; unmatched junction nucleotides: 4. CDR3 in DNA: TGTGCCAGCAGTTCGGACAGGGAATCAGATACGCAGTATTTT. Translated, it gives CASSSDRESDTQYF.

The V call is TRBV10-1, the J call TRBJ2-3, with TRBD2 as a possible D gene (6 bases). Looked up from germline, CDR1 is WNHNN and CDR2 is SYGVQD (reference sequence). V was trimmed by 3 bases and J by 4 bases, leaving 11 bases between them. This CDR3 is 14 amino acids long. CDR3 DNA sequence: TGCGCCAGCAGTGAAGGAGGGCGGCCAGATACGCAGTATTTT. It is translated as CASSEGGRPDTQYF.

Many counts were recorded for this clonotype. The chain links TRBV20-1 to TRBJ2-1, with 8 bases identical to TRBD2. This CDR3 is built from 15 residues. V was clipped by 1 base and J by 6 bases; unmatched bases: 8. Germline CDR1 DFQATT, CDR2 SNEGSKA (reference sequence). CDR3: CSARVSSGRLNEQFF. In nucleotides, the CDR3 is TGCAGTGCTAGAGTATCCAGCGGGAGACTCAATGAGCAGTTCTTC.

This clonotype was observed many times. This rearrangement joins TRBV24-1 to TRBJ2-2; no clear D gene. V gave up 5 bases and J gave up 5 bases, with 8 bases separating them. Germline CDR1 is KGHDR and CDR2 is SFDVKD. This CDR3 comprises 13 residues. This chain's CDR3 is CATSVPSTGELFF. The CDR3 nucleotides read TGTGCCACCAGTGTTCCTAGTACCGGGGAGCTGTTTTTT.

This clonotype has a count of ten or more. The chain employs TRBV20-1 and TRBJ2-2, with TRBD2 matching 7 bases. CDR1 and CDR2 (germline): DFQATT, SNEGSKA (reference sequence). The CDR3 runs to 15 residues. Trimming cost V 1 base and J 1 base; bases outside gene matches: 3. CDR3 bases: TGCAGTGCTAGAGGAAGCGGGGAGAACACCGGGGAGCTGTTTTTT. It specifies CSARGSGENTGELFF.

The chain links TRBV5-1 to TRBJ1-1, with 7 bases aligning to TRBD1. This CDR3 region has 13 residues. The V gene's germline CDR1 is SGHRS and CDR2 YFSETQ. Trimming removed 6 bases from V and 0 bases from J; junction bases left unmatched: 2. DNA for the CDR3: TGCGCCAGCACCCAGGGGGTGAACACTGAAGCTTTCTTT. Encoded protein: CASTQGVNTEAFF.

Ten or more counts support this clonotype. This rearrangement joins TRBV29-1 to TRBJ2-7; 12 bases align to TRBD2. The germline gives CDR1 SQVTM, CDR2 ANQGSEA. The CDR3 loop spans 13 amino acids. After removal of 4 bases from V and 5 bases from J, the junction contained 3 bases not matched to a gene. DNA for the CDR3: TGCAGCGTTGGACTAGCGGGAGATAACGAGCAGTACTTC. This codes for CSVGLAGDNEQYF.

This clonotype was seen at least ten times. The chain recombines TRBV28 with TRBJ1-2; D gene uncertain. CDR3 length: 12 amino acids. V lost 7 bases to trimming and J lost 4 bases, with 10 bases between them. Germline CDR1 MDHEN, CDR2 SYDVKM. This CDR3 reads CASNAASYGYTF. The CDR3 region has the DNA TGTGCCAGCAATGCAGCTTCCTATGGCTACACCTTC.

J is TRBJ1-1 and V is TRBV19; no clear D gene. Germline V gives CDR1 LNHDA, CDR2 SQIVND (reference sequence). The CDR3 spans 15 residues. V was shortened by 3 bases and J by 5 bases, with 16 bases between the two germline ends. CDR3 sequence (DNA): TGTGCCAGTAGTATCCCGGCCAGTTTGAGAACTGAAGCTTTCTTT. Its translation: CASSIPASLRTEAFF.

This clonotype was detected many times. This chain's CDR3 is CASSESGAGGFEQYF. In nucleotides, the CDR3 is TGCGCCAGCAGTGAGTCCGGAGCAGGGGGTTTCGAGCAGTACTTC. The chain is built from TRBV10-1 and TRBJ2-7; 7 bases match TRBD1. CDR3 length: 15 residues. Losses at the gene ends were 0 bases for V and 6 bases for J; bases not matched to a gene: 8. CDR1 is WNHNN and CDR2 is SYGVQD in the germline V gene (reference sequence).

This clonotype occurred many times. The V call is TRBV20-1, the J call TRBJ2-7, with D perhaps matching TRBD2 (6 bases). The V and J ends lost 0 bases and 2 bases respectively, with 17 bases between them. The CDR3 sequence is 16 residues long. Germline CDR1 reads DFQATT; CDR2 reads SNEGSKA (reference sequence). The CDR3 sequence: CSARDPRLESPYEQYF. The CDR3, as DNA: TGCAGTGCTAGAGATCCCAGACTAGAATCCCCCTACGAGCAGTACTTC.

This clonotype was seen many times. The chain joins TRBV12-3 or TRBV12-4 to TRBJ2-7, with 7 nucleotides matching TRBD2. The CDR3 runs to 14 residues. Trimming removed 3 bases from V and 2 bases from J; junction bases left unmatched: 4. The CDR3 DNA is TGTGCCAGCAGTTTTCGGCGGGAGCCCTACGAGCAGTACTTC. This encodes CASSFRREPYEQYF.

This clonotype was counted at least ten times. V gene TRBV7-9 combines with J gene TRBJ1-1; D is unclear. Trimming pared 3 bases from V and 7 bases from J, leaving 6 bases between. The CDR3 loop spans 11 amino acids. CDR1 and CDR2 (germline): SEHNR, FQNEAQ (reference sequence). For the CDR3, the DNA is TGTGCCAGCAGCTTGCAAGGTGAAGCTTTCTTT. Encoded protein: CASSLQGEAFF. Filled out from reference TRBV7-9 and TRBJ1-1, the complete variable domain reads DTGVSQNPRHKITKRGQNVTFRCDPISEHNRLYWYRQTLGQGPEFLTYFQNEAQLEKSRLLSDRFSAERPKGSFSTLEIQRTEQGDSAMYLCASSLQGEAFFGQGTRLTVV.

This clonotype was detected ten times or more. The chain recombines TRBV6-1 with TRBJ2-1, with 9 bases that match TRBD2. V lost 4 bases, J lost 10 bases, and 11 bases stayed unmatched. CDR1 is MNHNS, CDR2 SASEGT, per germline. This CDR3 has 15 residues. CDR3 in DNA: TGTGCCAGCAGTGGCGGGGGGGCCGCGGCCCGCGAGCAGTTCTTC. Protein sequence: CASSGGGAAAREQFF.

This clonotype came up many times. The chain combines TRBV20-1 with TRBJ2-5; possibly TRBD1 or TRBD2 for D (5 bases each). The CDR3 length is 12 residues. Germline V gene data show CDR1 as DFQATT and CDR2 as SNEGSKA (reference sequence). Trimming took 5 bases from V and 10 from J, leaving 17 bases between them. CDR3 loop: CSAGGPARDQYF. The CDR3 DNA is TGCAGTGCTGGAGGACCCGCCAGGGACCAGTACTTC.

In its sample, this clonotype was seen many times. CDR3 sequence (DNA): TGTGCCAGCAGCTTAACAGAAGCTTTCTTT. Encoded protein: CASSLTEAFF. The chain couples TRBV7-2 to TRBJ1-1; no reliable D call. V shed 2 bases and J shed 8 bases, with 3 bases lying between them. The CDR3 has 10 amino acids. Germline values: CDR1 SGHTA, CDR2 FQGNSA.

In its sample, this clonotype was seen many times. The chain couples TRBV7-9 to TRBJ1-1; no reliable D call. Germline assignment: CDR1 SEHNR and CDR2 FQNEAQ (reference sequence). The CDR3 has 14 residues. With 3 bases removed from V and 9 bases from J, the gap between germline ends came to 17 bases. The CDR3 DNA reads TGTGCCAGCAGCTTCCTCGGGCCCAACGCCCAAGCTTTCTTT. It translates to CASSFLGPNAQAFF.

At least ten counts were recorded for this clonotype. The rearrangement joins TRBV10-3 to TRBJ1-6; 7 positions agree with TRBD1. V lost 6 bases, J lost 6 bases, and 2 bases stayed unmatched. This CDR3 comprises 13 residues. Germline CDR1 reads ENHRY; CDR2 reads SYGVKD. In DNA form, the CDR3 reads TGTGCCATCAGCCGGGACAGTAATTCACCCCTCCACTTT. The encoded protein is CAISRDSNSPLHF.

This clonotype was found many times. The chain employs TRBV9 and TRBJ2-7, with 7 bases aligning to TRBD1. Germline loops: CDR1 SGDLS, CDR2 YYNGEE. The CDR3 spans 14 residues. V lost 0 bases, J lost 3 bases, and 3 bases stayed unmatched. The CDR3 here is CASSVVGDSYEQYF. In nucleotides, the CDR3 is TGTGCCAGCAGCGTAGTTGGGGACAGCTACGAGCAGTACTTC.

The chain couples TRBV12-3 or TRBV12-4 to TRBJ2-3, with 13 bases matching TRBD2. Trimming took 8 bases from V and 4 from J; bases not matched to a gene: 0. There are 13 residues in the CDR3. This CDR3 reads CASGLAGADTQYF. CDR3 sequence (DNA): TGTGCCAGCGGACTAGCGGGAGCAGATACGCAGTATTTT.

In its sample, this clonotype was seen many times. V and J are TRBV20-1 and TRBJ2-5; D unclear. Germline loops: CDR1 DFQATT, CDR2 SNEGSKA (reference sequence). V shed 0 bases and J shed 7 bases, with 0 bases lying between them. The length of the CDR3 is 9 residues. The CDR3 region is CSARETQYF. The CDR3 DNA follows: TGCAGTGCTAGAGAGACCCAGTACTTC.

The chain uses TRBV28 and TRBJ2-7, with 11 bases lining up with TRBD2. Trimming cost V 10 bases and J 3 bases; bases outside gene matches: 5. The CDR3 runs 13 residues. Germline-derived CDR1 and CDR2 are MDHEN and SYDVKM. CDR3 sequence (DNA): TGTGCCACAACTGGGACTAGCGGCTACGAGCAGTACTTC. Translated, it gives CATTGTSGYEQYF.

This clonotype has ten or more counts. This chain connects TRBV6-5 to TRBJ2-2; 9 bases are shared with TRBD2. The CDR3 spans 18 residues. CDR1 and CDR2 from the germline V gene are MNHEY and SVGAGI. V lost 2 bases, J lost 5 bases, and 12 bases stayed unmatched. This CDR3 reads CASSYVVAGVHGTGELFF. As DNA, the CDR3 is TGTGCCAGCAGTTACGTGGTAGCGGGAGTGCATGGTACCGGGGAGCTGTTTTTT.